This T cell receptor beta chain was sequenced for a study of regulatory T cells in long-lasting Graves disease. Study results and caveats: TRBV28, TRBJ1-2 and TRBJ2-5 were segments that persistent disease favored.

This clonotype has ten or more counts. What it binds is not known. The CDR3 length is 14 residues. V shed 5 bases and J shed 3 bases, with 9 bases lying between them. CDR1 and CDR2 from the germline V gene are KGHDR and SFDVKD. Time point of the sample: persistent/refractory GD, antithyroid drugs over 5 years with positive TRAb. PBMC-extracted RNA yielded the TCR library. Criteria from the American Thyroid Association guidelines were applied to diagnose Graves' disease. HTBI primers from iRepertoire and Arm-PCR of CDR3 regions yielded the TCR beta libraries. Authors' data handling: Sample data revealed approximately 62 TRBV and 12 to 15 TRBJ segments. TCRdb passed the multiplex PCR reads through MiXCR, listing each CDR3 protein once. The V and J calls and clone size are TCRdb's, not the authors'. This sample carries 400,000 or so distinct CDR3 sequences, less than 25% of them seen once, and the ten largest clones take roughly 26%.

The V and J genes are TRBV24-1 and TRBJ2-2; D remains unclear. This specimen consisted of peripheral blood mononuclear cells (PBMCs), obtained when the disease was refractory, from a patient treated with antithyroid drugs. This clonotype originated in a female donor with Graves disease. CDR3 nucleotides: TGTGCCACCAGTGGTCACCGGGACACCGGGGAGCTGTTTTTT. It translates to CATSGHRDTGELFF.